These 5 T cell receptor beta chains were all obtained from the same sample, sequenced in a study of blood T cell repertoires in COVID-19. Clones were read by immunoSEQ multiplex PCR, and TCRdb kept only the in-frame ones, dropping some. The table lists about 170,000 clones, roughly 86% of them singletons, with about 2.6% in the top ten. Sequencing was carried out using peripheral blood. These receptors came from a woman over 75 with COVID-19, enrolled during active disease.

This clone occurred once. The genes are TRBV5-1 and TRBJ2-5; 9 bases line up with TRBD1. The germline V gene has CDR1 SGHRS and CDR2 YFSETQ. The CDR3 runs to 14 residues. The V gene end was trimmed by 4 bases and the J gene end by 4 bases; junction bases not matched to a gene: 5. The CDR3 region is CASSLGTGRETQYF. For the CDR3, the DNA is TGCGCCAGCAGCCTAGGGACAGGGCGAGAGACCCAGTACTTC.

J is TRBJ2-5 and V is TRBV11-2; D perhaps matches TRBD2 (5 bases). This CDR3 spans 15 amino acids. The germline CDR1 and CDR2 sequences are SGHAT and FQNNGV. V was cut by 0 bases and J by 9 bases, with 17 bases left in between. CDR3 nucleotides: TGTGCCAGCAGCTTAGACCCAGGAGCGGTCGGGTCCCAGTACTTC. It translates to CASSLDPGAVGSQYF.

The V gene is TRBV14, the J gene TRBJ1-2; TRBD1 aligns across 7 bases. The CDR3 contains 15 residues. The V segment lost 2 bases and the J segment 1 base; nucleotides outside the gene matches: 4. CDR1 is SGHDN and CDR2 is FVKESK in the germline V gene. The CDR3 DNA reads TGTGCCAGCAGCCAACAGACAGGGCTTAACTATGGCTACACCTTC. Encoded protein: CASSQQTGLNYGYTF.

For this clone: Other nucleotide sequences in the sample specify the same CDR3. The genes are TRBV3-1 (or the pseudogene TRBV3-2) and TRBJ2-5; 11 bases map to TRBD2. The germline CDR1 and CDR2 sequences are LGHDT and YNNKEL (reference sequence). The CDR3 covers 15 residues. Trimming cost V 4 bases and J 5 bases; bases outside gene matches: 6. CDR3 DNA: TGTGCCAGCAGCCCAACTAGCGGGAGTGGTGAGACCCAGTACTTC. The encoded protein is CASSPTSGSGETQYF.

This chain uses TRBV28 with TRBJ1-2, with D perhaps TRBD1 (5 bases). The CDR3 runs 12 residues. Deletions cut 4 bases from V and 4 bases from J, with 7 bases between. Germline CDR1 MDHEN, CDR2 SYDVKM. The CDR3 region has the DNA TGTGCCAGCAGTTCTGACAGCTATGGCTACACCTTC. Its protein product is CASSSDSYGYTF.